Listed below are T cell receptor beta chains from one sample, sequenced in a study of T cell changes during pregnancy in multiple sclerosis. Using immunoSEQ multiplex PCR, the repertoire was profiled, and TCRdb retains in-frame clones only, with some absent. The table lists around 60,000 clones, over 80% of them singletons. Sequencing used peripheral blood, obtained in the second trimester of pregnancy. The origin of the receptors is a female donor in good health, enrolled as a control in a pregnancy study. Each CDR3 is given with its conserved first and last residue. The order of the fields is D gene, J gene, CDR3 length, V gene, clone size, CDR3 DNA, CDR3 protein. The D gene is left open where the match is weak. Clone size is not always given. Where it is, it says once, few, many or a class for expanded clones.

D: -; J: TRBJ1-1; length: 13; V: TRBV27; size: -; DNA: TGTGCCAGCAGTTTATATAGGGGCACTGAAGCTTTCTTT; CDR3: CASSLYRGTEAFF
D: TRBD1; J: TRBJ1-2; length: 14; V: TRBV9; size: -; DNA: TGTGCCAGCAGCGTATCTGGGACAGGGGCCGGCTACACCTTC; CDR3: CASSVSGTGAGYTF
D: TRBD2; J: TRBJ2-3; length: 15; V: TRBV5-1; size: once; DNA: TGCGCCAGCAGCTTGACTAGCGGTCTCACAGATACGCAGTATTTT; CDR3: CASSLTSGLTDTQYF
D: -; J: TRBJ1-2; length: 13; V: TRBV6-1; size: -; DNA: TGTGCCAGCAGTGAGGTGGGGGCCTATGGCTACACCTTC; CDR3: CASSEVGAYGYTF
D: -; J: TRBJ2-1; length: 16; V: TRBV14; size: -; DNA: TGTGCCAGTTCGCTCAATAGCGGCAGCTCCTACAATGAGCAGTTCTTC; CDR3: CASSLNSGSSYNEQFF
D: TRBD2; J: TRBJ2-3; length: 15; V: TRBV7-6; size: -; DNA: TGTGCCAGCAGCTTAGAGGCGGGAGGGAGAGATACGCAGTATTTT; CDR3: CASSLEAGGRDTQYF
D: TRBD2; J: TRBJ2-1; length: 16; V: TRBV18; size: -; DNA: TGTGCCAGCTCAGGGTACGGGACTAATTTGTACAATGAGCAGTTCTTC; CDR3: CASSGYGTNLYNEQFF
D: -; J: TRBJ2-3; length: 14; V: TRBV6-5; size: once; DNA: TGTGCCAGCAGCCCCGGGGGGCGCACAGATACGCAGTATTTT; CDR3: CASSPGGRTDTQYF
D: TRBD2; J: TRBJ2-2; length: 14; V: TRBV11-2; size: -; DNA: TGTGCCAGCAGCCTCCAGCGGGGATCCGGGGAGCTGTTTTTT; CDR3: CASSLQRGSGELFF
D: TRBD2; J: TRBJ2-3; length: 19; V: TRBV13; size: -; DNA: TGTGCCAGCAGCCCACTGCCGGGACTAGCGGGAGGGCGCACAGATACGCAGTATTTT; CDR3: CASSPLPGLAGGRTDTQYF
D: -; J: TRBJ2-3; length: 13; V: TRBV14; size: -; DNA: TGTGCCAGCACCGAAGTAGAGCGGGATACGCAGTATTTT; CDR3: CASTEVERDTQYF
D: TRBD1; J: TRBJ1-5; length: 16; V: TRBV18; size: once; DNA: TGTGCCAGCTCACTGGGACAGGGAGGAAGCAATCAGCCCCAGCATTTT; CDR3: CASSLGQGGSNQPQHF
D: -; J: TRBJ1-5; length: 14; V: TRBV4-1; size: -; DNA: TGCGCCAGCAGCCCTCGGTTAGGGGTTCAGCCCCAGCATTTT; CDR3: CASSPRLGVQPQHF
D: TRBD1; J: TRBJ2-1; length: 14; V: TRBV28; size: -; DNA: TGTGCCAGCAGTTCAGGGGGCAAAAGGAATGAGCAGTTCTTC; CDR3: CASSSGGKRNEQFF
D: TRBD1; J: TRBJ1-6; length: 18; V: TRBV11-2; size: few; DNA: TGTGCCAGCAGCGCCCGAACAGGGGGCAGCTCCTATAATTCACCCCTCCACTTT; CDR3: CASSARTGGSSYNSPLHF
D: TRBD2; J: TRBJ2-7; length: 14; V: TRBV7-2; size: -; DNA: TGTGCCAGCAGCGCCAGCGGGGGCCCCTACGAGCAGTACTTC; CDR3: CASSASGGPYEQYF
D: -; J: TRBJ2-7; length: 14; V: TRBV6-5; size: -; DNA: TGTGCCAGCAGAGGAGACAGCTCCTCCTACGAGCAGTACTTC; CDR3: CASRGDSSSYEQYF
D: TRBD2; J: TRBJ2-3; length: 13; V: TRBV2; size: -; DNA: TGTGCCAGTGGGGGACTAGTTACAGATACGCAGTATTTT; CDR3: CASGGLVTDTQYF
D: -; J: TRBJ2-7; length: 14; V: TRBV28; size: -; DNA: TGTGCCAGCAGTTTCGCAGGGGCTGGGAACGAGCAGTACTTC; CDR3: CASSFAGAGNEQYF
D: -; J: TRBJ2-2; length: 17; V: TRBV5-1; size: once; DNA: TGCGCCAGCAGCTCGGGGATCGGTACCCACCCCACCGGGGAGCTGTTTTTT; CDR3: CASSSGIGTHPTGELFF
D: TRBD1; J: TRBJ1-1; length: 15; V: TRBV2; size: -; DNA: TGTGCCAGCAGGCGTGACAGGGGTGGTAACTCTGAAGCTTTCTTT; CDR3: CASRRDRGGNSEAFF
D: TRBD2; J: TRBJ2-7; length: 16; V: TRBV14; size: -; DNA: TGTGCCAGCAGCTCACAAGTGTCCGCGGGAGTATACGAGCAGTACTTC; CDR3: CASSSQVSAGVYEQYF
D: TRBD1; J: TRBJ1-4; length: 15; V: TRBV19; size: -; DNA: TGTGCCAGTAGTATAGCGGGACAGGGGTTCGAAAAACTGTTTTTT; CDR3: CASSIAGQGFEKLFF
D: -; J: TRBJ1-1; length: 14; V: TRBV12-5; size: -; DNA: TGTGCTAGTGGTTTGGTAGCCACCGACACTGAAGCTTTCTTT; CDR3: CASGLVATDTEAFF
D: -; J: TRBJ2-7; length: 13; V: TRBV25-1; size: -; DNA: TGTGCCAGCAGGAAGACAGGCTCCTACGAGCAGTACTTC; CDR3: CASRKTGSYEQYF
D: TRBD1; J: TRBJ1-6; length: 15; V: TRBV7-9; size: -; DNA: TGTGCCAGCAGCCCCCGGACAGGGGGTAATTCACCCCTCCACTTT; CDR3: CASSPRTGGNSPLHF
D: TRBD1; J: TRBJ2-7; length: 14; V: TRBV6-1; size: -; DNA: TGTGCCAGTCGGACAGGGAAGGCTAGTCTCGAGCAGTACTTC; CDR3: CASRTGKASLEQYF